This paragraph covers one T cell receptor beta chain sequence. This entry is derived from a study of PD-1 blockade in classical Hodgkin lymphoma. Trimming took 2 bases from V and 2 from J; bases not matched to a gene: 4. From germline, CDR1 is WNHNN and CDR2 SYGVQD (reference sequence). The CDR3 sequence is 15 residues long. Described time point: cycle 4 day 1 (C4D1), after five to seven weeks of nivolumab. Brentuximab vedotin exposure varied among the patients, all of whom had relapsed after autologous stem cell transplantation. Researchers used magnetic negative selection to pull out pure CD4+ T cells from thawed PBMCs. Sequencing was performed with immunoSEQ multiplex PCR; in TCRdb, only in-frame clones are kept and a portion is missing. Found here are fewer than 35,000 clones, 80% to 95% of them singletons; the top ten hold roughly 0.29%.

The origin of this receptor is a human donor with classical Hodgkin lymphoma. The sample was CD4+ T cells from blood, taken before the fourth cycle of nivolumab. The rearrangement joins TRBV10-1 to TRBJ2-3; 7 bases match TRBD2. CDR3 bases: TGCGCCAGCAGTGAGGGACTAGTGCCCACAGATACGCAGTATTTT. This codes for CASSEGLVPTDTQYF.